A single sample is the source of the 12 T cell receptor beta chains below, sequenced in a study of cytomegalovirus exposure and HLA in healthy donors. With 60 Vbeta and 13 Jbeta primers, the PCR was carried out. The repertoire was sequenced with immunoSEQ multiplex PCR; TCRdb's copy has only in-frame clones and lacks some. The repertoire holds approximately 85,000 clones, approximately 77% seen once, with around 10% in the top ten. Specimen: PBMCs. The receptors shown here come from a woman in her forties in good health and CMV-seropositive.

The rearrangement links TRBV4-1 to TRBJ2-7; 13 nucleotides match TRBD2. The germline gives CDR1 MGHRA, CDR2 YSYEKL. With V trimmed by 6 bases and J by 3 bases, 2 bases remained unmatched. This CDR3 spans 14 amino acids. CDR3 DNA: TGCGCCAGCAGACTAGCGGGAGGGCACTACGAGCAGTACTTC. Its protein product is CASRLAGGHYEQYF.

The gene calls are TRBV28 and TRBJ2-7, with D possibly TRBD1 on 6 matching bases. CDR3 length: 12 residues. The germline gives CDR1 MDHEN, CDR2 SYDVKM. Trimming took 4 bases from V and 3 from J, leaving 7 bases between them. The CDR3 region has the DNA TGTGCCAGCAGTTCCAGGGGCTACGAGCAGTACTTC. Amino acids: CASSSRGYEQYF.

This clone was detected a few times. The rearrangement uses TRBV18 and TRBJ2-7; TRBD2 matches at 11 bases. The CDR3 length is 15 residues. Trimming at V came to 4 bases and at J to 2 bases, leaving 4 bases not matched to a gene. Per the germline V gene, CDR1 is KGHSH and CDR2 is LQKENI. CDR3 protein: CASSQRLAGTYEQYF. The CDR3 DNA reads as TGTGCCAGCTCACAGAGACTAGCGGGGACCTACGAGCAGTACTTC.

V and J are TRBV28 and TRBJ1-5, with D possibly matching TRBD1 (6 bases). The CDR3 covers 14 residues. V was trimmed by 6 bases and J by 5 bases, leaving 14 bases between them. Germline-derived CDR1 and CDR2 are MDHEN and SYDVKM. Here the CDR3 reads CASREQGDHQPQHF. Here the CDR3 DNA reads TGTGCCAGCAGGGAACAGGGTGATCATCAGCCCCAGCATTTT.

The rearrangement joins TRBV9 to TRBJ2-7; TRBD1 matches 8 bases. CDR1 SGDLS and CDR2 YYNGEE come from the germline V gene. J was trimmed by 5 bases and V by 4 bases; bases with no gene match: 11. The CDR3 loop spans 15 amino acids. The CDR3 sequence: CASSPVGQGINEQYF. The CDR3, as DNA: TGTGCCAGCAGCCCCGTAGGACAGGGAATTAACGAGCAGTACTTC.

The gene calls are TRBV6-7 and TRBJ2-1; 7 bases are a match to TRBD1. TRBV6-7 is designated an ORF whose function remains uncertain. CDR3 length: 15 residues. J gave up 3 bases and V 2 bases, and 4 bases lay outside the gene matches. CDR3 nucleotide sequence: TGTGCCAGCAGTTACCTGAGGGGGCACTACAATGAGCAGTTCTTC. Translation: CASSYLRGHYNEQFF.

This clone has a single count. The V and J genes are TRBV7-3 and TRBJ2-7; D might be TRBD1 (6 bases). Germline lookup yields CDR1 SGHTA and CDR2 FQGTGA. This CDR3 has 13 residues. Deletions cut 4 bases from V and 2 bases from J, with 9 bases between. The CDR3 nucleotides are TGTGCCAGCAGCTACGGACAGACCTACGAGCAGTACTTC. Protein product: CASSYGQTYEQYF. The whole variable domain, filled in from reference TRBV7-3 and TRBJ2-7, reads GAGVSQTPSNKVTEKGKYVELRCDPISGHTALYWYRQSLGQGPEFLIYFQGTGAADDSGLPNDRFFAVRPEGSVSTLKIQRTERGDSAVYLCASSYGQTYEQYFGPGTRLTVT.

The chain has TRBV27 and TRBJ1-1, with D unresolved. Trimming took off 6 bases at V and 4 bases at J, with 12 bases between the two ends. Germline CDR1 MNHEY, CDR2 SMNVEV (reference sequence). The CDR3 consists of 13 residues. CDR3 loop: CASSSYGSTEAFF. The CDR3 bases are TGTGCCAGCAGCTCCTATGGGAGCACTGAAGCTTTCTTT.

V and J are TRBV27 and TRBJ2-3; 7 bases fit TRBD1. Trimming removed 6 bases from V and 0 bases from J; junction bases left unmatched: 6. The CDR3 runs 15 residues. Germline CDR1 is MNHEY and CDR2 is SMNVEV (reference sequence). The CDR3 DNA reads TGTGCCAGCAGCGACGTCAGGGGGAGCACAGATACGCAGTATTTT. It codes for CASSDVRGSTDTQYF.

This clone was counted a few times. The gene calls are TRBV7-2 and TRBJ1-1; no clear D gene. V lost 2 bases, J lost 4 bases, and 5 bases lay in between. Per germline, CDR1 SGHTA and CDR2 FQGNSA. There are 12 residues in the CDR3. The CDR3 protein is CASSLYSTEAFF. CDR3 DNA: TGTGCCAGCAGCTTATATTCCACTGAAGCTTTCTTT.

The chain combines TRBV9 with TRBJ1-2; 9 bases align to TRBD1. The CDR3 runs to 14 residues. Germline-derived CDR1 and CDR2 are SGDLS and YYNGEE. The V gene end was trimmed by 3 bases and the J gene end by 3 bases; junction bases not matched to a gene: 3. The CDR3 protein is CASSGGQGDYGYTF. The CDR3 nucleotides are TGTGCCAGCAGCGGGGGACAGGGAGACTATGGCTACACCTTC.

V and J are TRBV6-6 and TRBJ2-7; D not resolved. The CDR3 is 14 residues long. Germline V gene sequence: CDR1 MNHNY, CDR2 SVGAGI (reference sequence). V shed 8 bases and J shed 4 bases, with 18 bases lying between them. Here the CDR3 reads CASRPAEANYEQYF. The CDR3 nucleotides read TGTGCCAGCCGTCCCGCCGAGGCCAATTACGAGCAGTACTTC.